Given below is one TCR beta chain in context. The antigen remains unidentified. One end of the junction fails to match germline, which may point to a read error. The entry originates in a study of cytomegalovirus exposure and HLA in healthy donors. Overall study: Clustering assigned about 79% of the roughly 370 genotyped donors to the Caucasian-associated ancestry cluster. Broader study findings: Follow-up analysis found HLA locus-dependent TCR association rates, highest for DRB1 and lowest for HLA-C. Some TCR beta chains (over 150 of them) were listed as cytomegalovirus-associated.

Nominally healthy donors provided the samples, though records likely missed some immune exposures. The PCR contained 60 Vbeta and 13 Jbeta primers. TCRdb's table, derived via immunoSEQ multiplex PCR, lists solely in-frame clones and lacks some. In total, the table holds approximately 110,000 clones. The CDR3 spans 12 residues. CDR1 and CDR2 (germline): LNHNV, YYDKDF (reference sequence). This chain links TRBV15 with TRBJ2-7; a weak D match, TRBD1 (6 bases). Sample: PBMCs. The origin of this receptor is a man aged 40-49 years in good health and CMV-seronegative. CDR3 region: CTTSQGLREQYF. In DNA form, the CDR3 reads TGTACCACCAGCCAGGGGCTTCGCGAGCAGTACTTC.